These 13 T cell receptor beta chains came from one sample sequenced in a study of blood T cell repertoires in COVID-19. Here immunoSEQ multiplex PCR was the method, and the copy in TCRdb shows in-frame clones only, minus some. The table lists around 310,000 clones, about 90% of them singletons. Material: peripheral blood. The receptors were gathered from a woman between 40 and 50 years old with COVID-19, enrolled during active disease.

The genes are TRBV13 and TRBJ2-1; TRBD2 is a possible D gene (5 bases). The CDR3 covers 16 residues. Per germline, CDR1 PRHDT and CDR2 FYEKMQ (reference sequence). V was clipped by 5 bases and J by 5 bases, with 19 bases between them. The CDR3 nucleotides are TGTGCCAGCAGCCGTGCCGGGGTCGTACCAGACAATGAGCAGTTCTTC. Its translation: CASSRAGVVPDNEQFF.

This clone was found once. V gene TRBV6-2 or TRBV6-3 combines with J gene TRBJ2-1, with D unclear. CDR3 size: 15 residues. Germline CDR1 and CDR2: MNHEY and SVGEGT. The V and J ends lost 6 bases and 10 bases respectively, with 22 bases between them. The chain's CDR3 is CASSHPRLSILEQFF. CDR3 sequence (DNA): TGTGCCAGCAGCCACCCGAGACTTTCGATATTGGAGCAGTTCTTC.

This chain connects TRBV7-8 to TRBJ2-5; 7 bases match TRBD2. The germline gives CDR1 SGHVS, CDR2 FQNEAQ. Trimming took 5 bases from V and 5 from J; bases not matched to a gene: 11. The CDR3 has 15 residues. Written as DNA, the CDR3 is TGTGCCAGCAGCCCCGGGGGAGCGGGGTGGGAGACCCAGTACTTC. Translation gives CASSPGGAGWETQYF.

V gene TRBV6-5 combines with J gene TRBJ1-2, with D possibly being TRBD1 (6 bases). Germline-derived CDR1 and CDR2 are MNHEY and SVGAGI. V shed 5 bases and J shed 8 bases, with 9 bases lying between them. The CDR3 extends over 11 amino acids. In DNA, the CDR3 is TGTGCCAGCAGTACAGGGATCGGCTACACCTTC. It encodes CASSTGIGYTF.

CDR3 DNA: TGTGCCAGGCTAGCGGCCCGCTACGAGCAGTACTTC. Translation gives CARLAARYEQYF. The chain has TRBV19 and TRBJ2-7; 7 bases map to TRBD2. V gave up 9 bases and J gave up 3 bases; unmatched junction bases: 5. The CDR3 sequence is 12 residues long. CDR1 and CDR2 (germline): LNHDA, SQIVND (reference sequence).

The J gene is TRBJ2-7, the V gene TRBV15, with 12 bases lining up with TRBD2. V shed 5 bases and J 0 bases; nucleotides not matched to a gene: 5. This CDR3 has 16 residues. The germline V gene encodes CDR1 LNHNV and CDR2 YYDKDF (reference sequence). Written as DNA, the CDR3 is TGTGCCACCAGCGGGGGACTAGCGGGCGCCTCCTACGAGCAGTACTTC. Amino acids: CATSGGLAGASYEQYF. The complete variable domain, with remaining parts taken from reference TRBV15 and TRBJ2-7, reads DAMVIQNPRYQVTQFGKPVTLSCSQTLNHNVMYWYQQKSSQAPKLLFHYYDKDFNNEADTPDNFQSRRPNTSFCFLDIRSPGLGDTAMYLCATSGGLAGASYEQYFGPGTRLTVT.

In DNA, the CDR3 is TGCAGCGTTGAAGATCTCTTAGAAAATGAGCAGTTCTTC. This gives the protein CSVEDLLENEQFF. The chain has TRBV29-1 and TRBJ2-1; D is undetermined. Trimming left V 0 bases short and J 7 bases short, with 10 bases between. This CDR3 spans 13 amino acids. CDR1 and CDR2 (germline): SQVTM, ANQGSEA.

V usage is TRBV9 and J usage is TRBJ2-1; 13 bases fit TRBD2. The CDR3 is 17 residues long. Germline V gene data show CDR1 as SGDLS and CDR2 as YYNGEE. V lost 0 bases to trimming and J lost 7 bases; unmatched junction nucleotides: 7. CDR3 DNA: TGTGCCAGCAGCGTAGTAGCCATGACTAGCGGGGGGAATGAGCAGTTCTTC. This translates into CASSVVAMTSGGNEQFF.

This clone was recorded only once. The rearrangement links TRBV6-6 to TRBJ2-7; 10 bases map to TRBD2. CDR1 and CDR2 from the germline V gene are MNHNY and SVGAGI (reference sequence). The ends lost 7 bases at V and 4 bases at J; junction bases unmatched: 4. There are 13 residues in the CDR3. This chain's CDR3 is CASKSGGAYEQYF. The CDR3 DNA follows: TGTGCCAGCAAAAGCGGGGGGGCATACGAGCAGTACTTC.

The chain's CDR3 is CASSFIMGTANTGELFF. CDR3 DNA: TGTGCCAGCAGCTTTATTATGGGCACCGCGAACACCGGGGAGCTGTTTTTT. This rearrangement joins TRBV7-9 to TRBJ2-2; D not resolved. Between the trimmed V and J ends, which lost 3 bases and 0 bases, there was a span of 14 bases. Germline V lookup: CDR1 SEHNR, CDR2 FQNEAQ (reference sequence). The length of the CDR3 is 17 residues.

V is TRBV7-2 and J is TRBJ2-1; 14 positions agree with TRBD2. Germline CDR1 reads SGHTA; CDR2 reads FQGNSA. CDR3 length equals 15 residues. The V and J ends lost 5 bases and 8 bases, in that order; junction bases with no gene match: 5. The CDR3 nucleotides are TGTGCCAGCAGCCTGACTAGCGGGGGGGCCTATGAGCAGTTCTTC. This encodes CASSLTSGGAYEQFF.

Notes on this clone: The germline gene is not matched at one end of the junction; a read error may be the cause. The gene calls are TRBV7-2 and TRBJ2-3, with 12 bases aligning to TRBD2. From germline, CDR1 is SGHTA and CDR2 FQGNSA. The CDR3 extends over 15 amino acids. CDR3 DNA: TGTGCCAGCAGCCTAGCGGGGGGGATCACAGATACGCAGTATTTT. Translating it yields CASSLAGGITDTQYF.

The chain links TRBV28 to TRBJ1-2; TRBD1 matches at 7 bases. V shed 6 bases and J 3 bases; nucleotides not matched to a gene: 1. Germline V CDR1 and CDR2: MDHEN, SYDVKM. This CDR3 comprises 12 residues. The CDR3 coding sequence is TGTGCCAGCAGGGGACAGTACTATGGCTACACCTTC. Its translation is CASRGQYYGYTF.